Listed here is a single T cell receptor (beta chain). The antigen it recognizes is unknown. One base away there is no much larger clone; base qualities are not given. The data originate from a study of blood T cells in healthy people across ages (dated by TCRdb to between 2014 and 2017). Study-wide context: In model experiments, template switching captured about one uniquely barcoded TCR beta cDNA molecule for every two T cells. Using deep sequencing normalized with unique cDNA molecular identifiers, the study measured how TCR beta repertoire diversity changes with age. The donors were divided into four age groups: young (average approximately 17 years), middle-aged (roughly 42), aged (approximately 59) and long-lived (roughly 82). To avoid experimental bias, donors of different ages were randomly spread across the sequencing lanes. Two additional independent replicas of 1 million unique cDNA reads from the same blood draw were analyzed for two donors (one aged 18 to 30 and one aged 80 or older).

The donors were some 39 Caucasian individuals from Russia, aged roughly 6 to 100 years, who were systemically healthy. About 9.8 milliliters of peripheral blood were drawn from each donor into EDTA-treated Vacutainer tubes. PBMCs were isolated by Ficoll-Paque density-gradient centrifugation, with at least 6 million obtained per sample. Trizol reagent was used to extract total RNA from PBMCs, with at least 6 micrograms per sample. For every donor, flow cytometry on a PBMC aliquot measured the percentage of naive CD45RAhigh/CD27high T cells. Libraries were prepared through 5' RACE. The reads were generated on an Illumina HiSeq 2500. A second about 6 to 11 cycle PCR used a sample-barcoded 5' primer and a J-beta primer mix. A unique molecular identifier was introduced onto each TCR beta cDNA molecule by a template-switch 5' adaptor carrying 12 random nucleotides. At least 3 million CDR3-containing paired-end reads were obtained from each sample. All of the RNA was converted into first-strand cDNA using the Mint cDNA synthesis kit, with a TRBC-specific oligonucleotide serving as the primer. Following uracil-DNA glycosylase treatment, all cDNA underwent a first 18-cycle PCR with the universal primers M1SS and BC2_uni_R. Turning to the authors' computational methods: Normalization of each sample was performed by random selection of 1 million high-quality reads, each carrying a distinct molecular identifier. Instead of being binned into consensus sequences, reads that shared molecular identifiers were thrown out. MiTCR, run with a Q25 quality threshold and the strictest error-elimination algorithm, handled CDR3 identification, clonotype clustering and error correction. A nonparametric unseen species model with Euler transformation was used to estimate lower-bound total TCR beta diversity. TCRdb trimmed public reads at Q25 via fastp, called clones via MiXCR and kept in-frame beta chains. Merged by CDR3 protein, the rows form single entries marked with the most common genes and DNA. The V and J calls were not made by the authors but by TCRdb's processing. In this sample the table shows fewer than 1,000,000 distinct CDR3 sequences, about 47% of which occur a single time. Over 15% of the sample lies in the top ten.

From the cysteine up to the phenylalanine, the CDR3 has a length of 13 residues. This entry keeps only the CDR3 DNA: 39 bases, framed from base 1. CDR1 and CDR2, per the germline V gene (reference sequence), are DFQATT and SNEGSKA. V and J lose 0 bases and 5 bases, and a span of 8 bases separates them. Overall study outcomes, separate from this receptor: Estimates of total diversity based on one million sequenced T cells were considered lower bounds and underestimates. Compared with the aged group, more naive CD4+ T cells, fewer expanded clones and increased TCR diversity were shown by the long-lived group, suggesting age selection. The CMV infection status of donors was not known, potentially confounding age-related changes in expanded clonotypes. Bulk unsorted PBMC profiling prevented conclusive comparison of naive and antigen-experienced compartments. As age increased, observed TCR beta diversity per million T cells dropped in a roughly linear way, and a significant reduction was already evident by age approximately 40. There was a strong correlation between observed TCR beta diversity and the percentage of naive T cells measured by flow cytometry.

The V gene is TRBV20-1 and the J gene is TRBJ1-5; the D gene is perhaps TRBD1, from 6 matching bases. Material for sequencing was blood. This sequence was found in an elderly man in good health. The CDR3 loop reads CSAREKGDQPQHF. The DNA sequence is TGCAGTGCTAGAGAGAAGGGGGATCAGCCCCAGCATTTT.